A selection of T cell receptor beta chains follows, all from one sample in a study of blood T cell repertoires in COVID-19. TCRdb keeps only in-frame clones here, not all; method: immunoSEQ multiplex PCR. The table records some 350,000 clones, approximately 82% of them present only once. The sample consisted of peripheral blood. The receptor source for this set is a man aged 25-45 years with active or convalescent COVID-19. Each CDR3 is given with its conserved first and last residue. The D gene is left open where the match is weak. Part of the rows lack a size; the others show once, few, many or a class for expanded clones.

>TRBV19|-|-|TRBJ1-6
CASSMGRDGSPLHF
TGTGCCAGTAGTATGGGCAGGGATGGTTCACCCCTCCACTTT
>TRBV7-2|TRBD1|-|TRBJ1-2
CASSLVGQGVRYGYTF
TGTGCCAGCAGCTTAGTGGGACAGGGGGTTAGATATGGCTACACCTTC
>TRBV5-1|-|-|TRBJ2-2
CASSPGSLVLMGGELFF
TGCGCCAGCAGCCCGGGGAGCCTAGTCCTGATGGGCGGGGAGCTGTTTTTT
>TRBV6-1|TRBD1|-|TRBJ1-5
CASSEGETGTYQPQHF
TGTGCCAGCAGTGAGGGGGAGACAGGGACGTATCAGCCCCAGCATTTT
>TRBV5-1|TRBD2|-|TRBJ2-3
CASATTSGRFPDTQYF
TGCGCCAGCGCCACGACTAGCGGGAGATTCCCAGATACGCAGTATTTT
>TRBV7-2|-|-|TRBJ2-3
CASSWDLGRTDTQYF
TGTGCCAGCAGCTGGGACTTGGGGCGCACAGATACGCAGTATTTT
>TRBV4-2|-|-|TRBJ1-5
CASSPRGLEPQHF
TGTGCCAGCAGCCCGCGAGGCTTGGAGCCCCAGCATTTT
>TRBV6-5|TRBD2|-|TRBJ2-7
CASSYGGGSYEQYF
TGTGCCAGCAGTTATGGGGGGGGCTCCTACGAGCAGTACTTC
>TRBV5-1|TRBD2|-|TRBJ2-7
CASSPGLAATYEQYF
TGCGCCAGCAGCCCAGGACTAGCGGCTACCTACGAGCAGTACTTC
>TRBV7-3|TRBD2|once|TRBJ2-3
CASSLAGGTDTQYF
TGTGCCAGCAGCTTAGCGGGGGGCACAGATACGCAGTATTTT
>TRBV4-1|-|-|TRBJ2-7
CASSQDQRRPYEQYF
TGCGCCAGCAGCCAAGATCAGAGGCGCCCCTACGAGCAGTACTTC
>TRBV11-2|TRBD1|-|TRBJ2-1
CASSPRGPQGYNEQFF
TGTGCCAGCAGCCCTAGGGGGCCCCAGGGATACAATGAGCAGTTCTTC
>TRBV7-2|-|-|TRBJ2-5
CASSLVQGMKTQYF
TGTGCCAGCAGCTTAGTTCAGGGGATGAAGACCCAGTACTTC
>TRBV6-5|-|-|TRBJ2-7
CASSYGSEQYF
TGTGCCAGCAGTTACGGTAGCGAGCAGTACTTC
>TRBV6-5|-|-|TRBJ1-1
CASSYTTLNSEAFF
TGTGCCAGCAGTTACACAACTCTGAACAGTGAAGCTTTCTTT
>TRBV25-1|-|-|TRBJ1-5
CASSELAGENQPQHF
TGTGCCAGCAGTGAATTGGCAGGGGAGAATCAGCCCCAGCATTTT
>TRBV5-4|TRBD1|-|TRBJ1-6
CASSLAVGQGHSPLHF
TGTGCCAGCAGCTTGGCCGTAGGACAGGGGCATTCACCCCTCCACTTT
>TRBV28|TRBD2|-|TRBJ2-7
CASSPTSGLYEQYF
TGTGCCAGCAGCCCAACTAGCGGTCTCTACGAGCAGTACTTC
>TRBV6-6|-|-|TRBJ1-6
CASSSTENSPLHF
TGTGCCAGCAGTTCTACAGAGAATTCACCCCTCCACTTT
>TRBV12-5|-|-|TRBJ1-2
CASGLAGSPAGYTF
TGTGCTAGTGGTTTGGCCGGTTCGCCCGCTGGCTACACCTTC
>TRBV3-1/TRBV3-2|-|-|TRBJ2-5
CASSQSGGRETQYF
TGTGCCAGCAGCCAATCAGGGGGGAGGGAGACCCAGTACTTC
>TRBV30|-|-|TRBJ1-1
CALEGGATNTEAFF
TGTGCCTTAGAGGGTGGCGCCACGAACACTGAAGCTTTCTTT
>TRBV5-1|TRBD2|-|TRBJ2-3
CASSFGTSGGGTQYF
TGCGCCAGCAGTTTCGGGACTAGCGGGGGAGGGACGCAGTATTTT
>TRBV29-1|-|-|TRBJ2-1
CSVISGSQPYNEQFF
TGCAGCGTCATCTCCGGGTCCCAACCCTACAATGAGCAGTTCTTC
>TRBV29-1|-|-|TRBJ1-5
CSVAGGINQPQHF
TGCAGCGTTGCGGGGGGGATCAATCAGCCCCAGCATTTT
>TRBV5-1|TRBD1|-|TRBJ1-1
CASSQQGANSEAFF
TGCGCCAGCAGCCAACAGGGGGCGAACAGTGAAGCTTTCTTT
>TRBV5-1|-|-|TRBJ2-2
CASSLDSANTGELFF
TGCGCCAGCAGCTTGGACAGTGCGAACACCGGGGAGCTGTTTTTT
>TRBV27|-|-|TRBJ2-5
CASRGAERTQYF
TGTGCCAGCAGGGGAGCGGAGAGAACCCAGTACTTC
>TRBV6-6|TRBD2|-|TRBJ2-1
CASSTGLAGVNEQFF
TGTGCCAGCAGTACGGGACTAGCGGGGGTTAATGAGCAGTTCTTC